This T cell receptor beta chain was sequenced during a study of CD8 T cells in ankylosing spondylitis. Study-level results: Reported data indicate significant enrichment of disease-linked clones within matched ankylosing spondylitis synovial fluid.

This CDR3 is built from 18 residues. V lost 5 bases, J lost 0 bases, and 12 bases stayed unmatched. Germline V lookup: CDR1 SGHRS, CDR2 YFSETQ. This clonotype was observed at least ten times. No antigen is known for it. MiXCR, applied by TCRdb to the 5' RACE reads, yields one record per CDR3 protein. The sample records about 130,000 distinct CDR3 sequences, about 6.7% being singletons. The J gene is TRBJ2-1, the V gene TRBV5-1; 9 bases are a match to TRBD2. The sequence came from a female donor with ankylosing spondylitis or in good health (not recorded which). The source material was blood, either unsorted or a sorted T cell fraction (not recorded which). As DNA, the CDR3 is TGCGCCAGCAGTCCATCTGTAGGCGGGGGGGGCTCCTACAATGAGCAGTTCTTC. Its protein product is CASSPSVGGGGSYNEQFF.